This passage covers 20 T cell receptor beta chains from one sample sequenced in a study of cytomegalovirus exposure and HLA in healthy donors (dated by TCRdb to about 2017). Receptor libraries were prepared by the immunoSEQ multiplex PCR assay. For the multiplex PCR, a mixture combining 60 forward primers for TCR Vbeta segments and 13 reverse primers for TCR Jbeta segments was used. The table was pulled from immuneACCESS by TCRdb, which kept in-frame rearrangements only. Such tables lose some clones; where checked, under half of the loss comes from unresolved V genes, and the rest has no known cause. This sample gives 95,000 to 120,000 clones in total; 65% to 85% of them show up just once. The ten most abundant clones make up 2.5% of the sample. The sample taken for sequencing was PBMCs. The source is a woman between 18 and 29 years old in good health and CMV-seronegative.

The chain has TRBV28 and TRBJ1-5; 8 positions match TRBD1. The CDR3 has 18 amino acids. V shed 5 bases, J shed 0 bases, and the junction held 12 bases outside the gene matches. Germline CDR1 is MDHEN and CDR2 is SYDVKM. CDR3 nucleotide sequence: TGTGCCAGCAGTGAGACAGGGGTCCTCACTTATAGCAATCAGCCCCAGCATTTT. Protein sequence: CASSETGVLTYSNQPQHF.

V and J are TRBV5-1 and TRBJ2-3; a weak D match, TRBD2 (6 bases). Trimming took off 3 bases at V and 4 bases at J, with 6 bases between the two ends. This CDR3 is 12 amino acids long. CDR1 and CDR2 from the germline V gene are SGHRS and YFSETQ. The chain's CDR3 is CASSWEADTQYF. CDR3 bases: TGCGCCAGCAGCTGGGAGGCAGATACGCAGTATTTT.

The J gene is TRBJ1-2, the V gene TRBV7-2; 7 bases match TRBD1. The CDR3 runs 15 residues. Germline V gene lookup returns CDR1 SGHTA and CDR2 FQGNSA. After removal of 3 bases from V and 5 bases from J, the junction contained 9 bases not matched to a gene. The CDR3 bases are TGTGCCAGCAGCTTTCCGGGACAGAAAGAATATGGCTACACCTTC. It codes for CASSFPGQKEYGYTF.

The rearrangement joins TRBV6-1 to TRBJ1-5; D ambiguous. This CDR3 has 13 amino acids. Trimming cost V 2 bases and J 2 bases, with 4 bases left between them. The V gene's germline CDR1 is MNHNS and CDR2 SASEGT. The CDR3 DNA reads as TGTGCCAGCAGTGAACAGGGCAATCAGCCCCAGCATTTT. This encodes CASSEQGNQPQHF.

A single count supports this clone. The chain carries TRBV5-4 and TRBJ1-5; perhaps TRBD1 as D (5 bases). This CDR3 has 15 amino acids. Germline V lookup: CDR1 SGHNT, CDR2 YYREEE (reference sequence). V was pared by 0 bases and J by 6 bases, with 13 bases between. CDR3 DNA sequence: TGTGCCAGCAGCTTGGGCGGGGGATTCCGTCAGCCCCAGCATTTT. Translated: CASSLGGGFRQPQHF.

This clone has only a few counts. This chain links TRBV7-9 with TRBJ2-7, with D uncertain. Germline loops: CDR1 SEHNR, CDR2 FQNEAQ (reference sequence). Trimming stripped 2 bases from V and 7 bases from J, with 15 bases between. CDR3 length: 14 amino acids. The CDR3 DNA is TGTGCCAGCAGCTTAAGTTTCGGTTCCGTGGAGCAGTACTTC. It translates to CASSLSFGSVEQYF. Complete variable domain (other parts from reference TRBV7-9 and TRBJ2-7): DTGVSQNPRHKITKRGQNVTFRCDPISEHNRLYWYRQTLGQGPEFLTYFQNEAQLEKSRLLSDRFSAERPKGSFSTLEIQRTEQGDSAMYLCASSLSFGSVEQYFGPGTRLTVT.

In this sample, this clone turned up a few times. The chain uses TRBV6-5 and TRBJ2-3; possible D gene TRBD2, 8 bases. V lost 2 bases to trimming and J lost 10 bases, with 19 bases between them. The CDR3 spans 15 residues. From germline, CDR1 is MNHEY and CDR2 SVGAGI. Here the CDR3 DNA reads TGTGCCAGCAGTTACGCGGGGGGAAGCACAGGGGCGCAGTATTTT. Translation: CASSYAGGSTGAQYF.

The rearrangement uses TRBV28 and TRBJ2-7; no reliable D call. V lost 3 bases to trimming and J lost 0 bases, with 9 bases between them. The CDR3 is 14 amino acids. The germline gives CDR1 MDHEN, CDR2 SYDVKM. CDR3 in amino acids: CASSFMWSSYEQYF. The CDR3 bases are TGTGCCAGCAGTTTCATGTGGAGCTCCTACGAGCAGTACTTC.

The chain carries TRBV9 and TRBJ2-3; 8 nucleotides align to TRBD2. V was clipped by 1 base and J by 2 bases; unmatched bases: 3. The CDR3 loop spans 15 amino acids. Germline V gene data show CDR1 as SGDLS and CDR2 as YYNGEE. CDR3 coding DNA: TGTGCCAGCAGCGTAACGGGGGGGCCCACAGATACGCAGTATTTT. Protein: CASSVTGGPTDTQYF.

The chain couples TRBV29-1 to TRBJ1-2; D unclear. Looked up from germline, CDR1 is SQVTM and CDR2 is ANQGSEA. This CDR3 has 11 residues. Trimming removed 4 bases from V and 1 base from J, with 4 bases in between. CDR3 residues: CSVVVNYGYTF. DNA of the CDR3: TGCAGCGTTGTCGTTAACTATGGCTACACCTTC.

This clone came up a few times. The rearrangement joins TRBV7-9 to TRBJ2-5; 15 bases agree with TRBD2. Germline CDR1 and CDR2: SEHNR and FQNEAQ (reference sequence). The CDR3 consists of 15 residues. V was clipped by 5 bases and J by 6 bases; unmatched bases: 4. The chain's CDR3 is CASSRGTSGRQTQYF. CDR3 in DNA: TGTGCCAGCAGCAGAGGGACTAGCGGGAGGCAGACCCAGTACTTC.

This sequence joins TRBV2 and TRBJ1-1, with D unresolved. V lost 7 bases to trimming and J lost 1 base, with 10 bases between them. CDR1 and CDR2 (germline): SNHLY, FYNNEI. The CDR3 runs to 13 residues. CDR3 in DNA: TGTGCCAGCAATTTACAGCCGAACACTGAAGCTTTCTTT. This encodes CASNLQPNTEAFF.

The chain employs TRBV6-5 and TRBJ1-5; D is unclear. This CDR3 has 16 residues. Deletions cut 4 bases from V and 2 bases from J, with 15 bases between. The germline V gene encodes CDR1 MNHEY and CDR2 SVGAGI. The CDR3 bases are TGTGCCAGCAGTTCCCGGTCGATCCCGGGCAATCAGCCCCAGCATTTT. Translated, it gives CASSSRSIPGNQPQHF.

This chain connects TRBV28 to TRBJ2-7; D is possibly TRBD1 (5 bases). Germline values: CDR1 MDHEN, CDR2 SYDVKM. V gave up 5 bases and J gave up 3 bases, with 17 bases separating them. The CDR3 runs 15 residues. The CDR3 sequence is CASSPPGADNYEQYF. The CDR3 coding sequence is TGTGCCAGCAGTCCCCCTGGGGCCGATAACTACGAGCAGTACTTC.

The genes are TRBV5-1 and TRBJ2-2; D not resolved. Per the germline V gene, CDR1 is SGHRS and CDR2 is YFSETQ. CDR3 length equals 13 residues. Trimming removed 0 bases at V and 7 bases at J, with 7 bases between. The CDR3 DNA reads as TGCGCCAGCAGCTTGGCCAGAGGCGGGGAGCTGTTTTTT. Amino acids: CASSLARGGELFF.

The gene calls are TRBV6-1 and TRBJ1-1; D possibly corresponds to TRBD1 (6 bases). The CDR3 length is 13 residues. The V end was cut by 7 bases, the J end by 1 base, with 10 bases between. Germline CDR1 reads MNHNS; CDR2 reads SASEGT. The CDR3 here is CASKETGNTEAFF. The CDR3 nucleotides are TGTGCCAGCAAAGAGACAGGGAACACTGAAGCTTTCTTT.

V is TRBV28 and J is TRBJ2-5; perhaps TRBD2 as D (5 bases). Trimming took off 2 bases at V and 6 bases at J, with 16 bases between the two ends. This CDR3 is 15 amino acids long. From germline, CDR1 is MDHEN and CDR2 SYDVKM. CDR3 sequence reads: CASSLQAGLVQTQYF. The CDR3 DNA follows: TGTGCCAGCAGTTTACAGGCGGGCCTCGTCCAGACCCAGTACTTC. The complete variable domain, with remaining parts taken from reference TRBV28 and TRBJ2-5, reads DVKVTQSSRYLVKRTGEKVFLECVQDMDHENMFWYRQDPGLGLRLIYFSYDVKMKEKGDIPEGYSVSREKKERFSLILESASTNQTSMYLCASSLQAGLVQTQYFGPGTRLLVL.

The V gene is TRBV15, the J gene TRBJ2-3; 13 bases agree with TRBD2. The length of the CDR3 is 18 residues. Trimming removed 2 bases from V and 2 bases from J; junction bases left unmatched: 7. Germline CDR1 LNHNV, CDR2 YYDKDF (reference sequence). CDR3 DNA: TGTGCCACCAGCAGAAAAAGGACTAGCGGGAGCTTCACAGATACGCAGTATTTT. The encoded protein is CATSRKRTSGSFTDTQYF.

This chain connects TRBV6-5 to TRBJ2-2, with D maybe TRBD2 (5 bases). The germline V gene has CDR1 MNHEY and CDR2 SVGAGI. V lost 0 bases to trimming and J lost 2 bases, with 10 bases between them. The CDR3 spans 16 residues. The CDR3: CASSYSGRGNTGELFF. CDR3 coding DNA: TGTGCCAGCAGTTACTCAGGCCGGGGTAACACCGGGGAGCTGTTTTTT.

The chain recombines TRBV2 with TRBJ2-6; 8 bases are a match to TRBD1. Germline V gives CDR1 SNHLY, CDR2 FYNNEI. Trimming at V came to 5 bases and at J to 2 bases, leaving 2 bases not matched to a gene. This CDR3 region has 15 residues. The CDR3 DNA is TGTGCCAGCAGTTCGGACAGGGCTGGGGCCAACGTCCTGACTTTC. Encoded protein: CASSSDRAGANVLTF.